The clone carrying this T cell receptor beta chain appeared a single time. The target antigen is unknown. The sample is drawn from a study of T cell responses to AZD1222 COVID-19 vaccine. Study results and limitations: Clonal diversity was possibly underestimated, and white British individuals and females predominated among donors.

Here immunoSEQ multiplex PCR was the method, and the copy in TCRdb shows in-frame clones only, minus some. Of approximately 150,000 clones listed, approximately 92% are singletons. Losses at the gene ends were 6 bases for V and 5 bases for J; bases not matched to a gene: 7. The CDR3 sequence is 13 residues long. The germline CDR1 and CDR2 sequences are SQVTM and ANQGSEA. The TCR originated in an adult who received the AZD1222 COVID-19 vaccine. The chain is built from TRBV29-1 and TRBJ1-5; the match to TRBD1 covers 7 bases. The sample in question was peripheral blood, obtained 28 days after the second AZD1222 dose. The chain's CDR3 is CSVGGTEDQPQHF. In DNA form, the CDR3 reads TGCAGCGTGGGCGGGACAGAGGATCAGCCCCAGCATTTT.